A selection of T cell receptor beta chains follows, all from one sample in a study of cytomegalovirus exposure and HLA in healthy donors. TCRdb's copy holds only in-frame clones and misses some; the assay was immunoSEQ multiplex PCR. The sample gives about 150,000 clones, 65% to 70% of which show up once; roughly 1.7% is in the top ten. Source material: PBMCs. These TCRs come from a human donor in good health. Each CDR3 is given with its conserved first and last residue. A D gene is named only where the DNA matches it firmly. The size entry is marked missing in some rows and otherwise reads once, few, many or a size class.

j_call d_call clone_size v_call cdr3_nt cdr3_aa
TRBJ2-1 . . TRBV7-2 TGTGCCAGCAGCTTAGGCTACGGTGGTGAGCAGTTCTTC CASSLGYGGEQFF
TRBJ2-7 TRBD1 . TRBV11-3 TGTGCCAGCAGCACAAGGACAGGGGGCGAGAGGACCTACGAGCAGTACTTC CASSTRTGGERTYEQYF
TRBJ1-5 TRBD1 . TRBV6-6 TGTGCCAGCAACGACAGGGGCCCCAATCAGCCCCAGCATTTT CASNDRGPNQPQHF
TRBJ2-7 . . TRBV27 TGTGCCAGCAGTTTATACACAGGGACAACCTACGAGCAGTACTTC CASSLYTGTTYEQYF
TRBJ2-7 TRBD2 . TRBV2 TGTGCCAGCAGTGACCCCTCTAGCGGGAGGAGTTACGAGCAGTACTTC CASSDPSSGRSYEQYF
TRBJ2-3 TRBD2 . TRBV7-9 TGTGCCAGCAGCTTAGGGGGGACTAGCGGGAGCACAGATACGCAGTATTTT CASSLGGTSGSTDTQYF
TRBJ2-1 TRBD2 few TRBV19 TGTGCCAGTATGGGGGGAGGGCCGTCCTACAATGAGCAGTTCTTC CASMGGGPSYNEQFF
TRBJ2-5 TRBD2 once TRBV27 TGTGCCAGCAGTCCCCGACTAGCGGGAGTTGAGACCCAGTACTTC CASSPRLAGVETQYF
TRBJ2-7 TRBD1 . TRBV11-2 TGTGCCAGCAGCTTAGGGTGGCAGGGGGCGATCTACGAGCAGTACTTC CASSLGWQGAIYEQYF
TRBJ2-7 TRBD1 . TRBV7-2 TGTGCCAGCAGCCCCCGGGACAGGGGCGGGTACGAGCAGTACTTC CASSPRDRGGYEQYF
TRBJ2-1 . . TRBV19 TGTGCCAGTAGTAACGCCGGGAGCTCCTACAATGAGCAGTTCTTC CASSNAGSSYNEQFF
TRBJ1-6 TRBD1 . TRBV27 TGTGCCAGCAGTACCGAAGGGACAGTTTATAATTCACCCCTCCACTTT CASSTEGTVYNSPLHF
TRBJ1-2 . . TRBV9 TGTGCCAGCAGCACGCAGGGAAACTATGGCTACACCTTC CASSTQGNYGYTF
TRBJ2-2 . . TRBV5-4 TGTGCCAGCAGCTTGAGGGGGAGCCTGAACACCGGGGAGCTGTTTTTT CASSLRGSLNTGELFF